This T cell receptor (beta chain) comes out of a study of shared clonotypes between healthy human individuals. This CDR3 has 15 residues. The germline V gene encodes CDR1 SGHDN and CDR2 FVKESK. With 5 bases clipped from V and 4 bases from J, the junction kept 9 bases outside the gene matches. TCRdb keeps only in-frame clones here, not all; method: immunoSEQ multiplex PCR. This repertoire shows approximately 2,300,000 clones, roughly 90% found once; its top ten account for approximately 0.4%. The V call is TRBV14, the J call TRBJ1-2; the match to TRBD1 covers 8 bases. The sequencing input was naive CD4+ T cells from PBMCs. Stated subset: CD45RA+ positively selected. The TCR comes from a man in his late teens or twenties in good health. Some clones in this sample may be carry-over from other donors' samples. The CDR3 loop is CASSEGTGAAYGYTF. CDR3 DNA: TGTGCCAGCAGCGAGGGGACAGGAGCTGCCTATGGCTACACCTTC.